This TCR beta chain was sequenced in a study of T cells in Graves' hyperthyroidism and ophthalmopathy. Study background: Peripheral blood was taken when the disease was first diagnosed, before any treatment began. General study findings and limits: Most clonotypes expanded in thyroid above 0.001 were likewise present in blood.

There are many counts of this clonotype. Its specificity is not known. Diagnoses were established using clinical symptoms, serum thyroxine and TRAb, thyroid ultrasound and orbital computed tomography. There were TCR beta CDR3 regions amplified from RNA transcripts. RT-PCR in the first round (using the HTBI primer set) targeted the TCR CDR3. One entry per CDR3 protein results from TCRdb running MiXCR on the multiplex PCR reads. The table has fewer than 350,000 distinct CDR3 sequences, around 20% seen once. Trimming shortened V by 8 bases and J by 2 bases, and 10 bases separated the two germline ends. The germline V gene encodes CDR1 MNHNS and CDR2 SASEGT. The CDR3 has 13 amino acids.

V is TRBV6-1 and J is TRBJ2-1; D perhaps matches TRBD1 (5 bases). The sample comprised blood. The clonotype was recovered from a woman in her fifties or sixties with Graves' hyperthyroidism. This CDR3 is CASGLGAYNEQFF. CDR3 in DNA: TGTGCCAGCGGCCTAGGGGCCTACAATGAGCAGTTCTTC.